A selection of T cell receptor beta chains follows, all from one sample in a study of blood T cell repertoires in COVID-19. Generated by immunoSEQ multiplex PCR, the TCRdb table keeps only in-frame clones and is missing some. The sample has about 220,000 clones; around 91% are singletons. The sequenced material came from PBMCs or T cells enriched from blood (not recorded which). These receptors came from a young man who had been exposed to COVID-19. CDR3s include the opening cysteine and the closing phenylalanine or tryptophan. A D gene is named only where the DNA matches it firmly. Clone size is stated in some rows and not others, as once, few, many or a class when expanded.

clone_size: -
v_call: TRBV2
d_call: TRBD2
cdr3_length: 16
j_call: TRBJ2-1
cdr3_nt: TGTGCCAGCAGAGGGACTAGCGGGACCCCACAGGGTGAGCAGTTCTTC
cdr3_aa: CASRGTSGTPQGEQFF

clone_size: -
v_call: TRBV7-9
d_call: -
cdr3_length: 16
j_call: TRBJ2-5
cdr3_nt: TGTGCCAGCAGCTTAGAAGTAGAGCAATTGGTGGAGACCCAGTACTTC
cdr3_aa: CASSLEVEQLVETQYF

clone_size: -
v_call: TRBV2
d_call: -
cdr3_length: 14
j_call: TRBJ2-2
cdr3_nt: TGTGCCAACCTACCGGGACAAAACACCGGGGAGCTGTTTTTT
cdr3_aa: CANLPGQNTGELFF

clone_size: -
v_call: TRBV5-4
d_call: -
cdr3_length: 14
j_call: TRBJ2-1
cdr3_nt: TGTGCCAGCAGCTTGAGCTTGGACAAGGATGAGCAGTTCTTC
cdr3_aa: CASSLSLDKDEQFF

clone_size: once
v_call: TRBV3-1/TRBV3-2
d_call: -
cdr3_length: 18
j_call: TRBJ2-5
cdr3_nt: TGTGCCAGCAGCCAACCGAAGACAAATAACAGGGAACCCCGGACCCAGTACTTC
cdr3_aa: CASSQPKTNNREPRTQYF

clone_size: -
v_call: TRBV24-1
d_call: -
cdr3_length: 13
j_call: TRBJ2-2
cdr3_nt: TGTGCCACCAGTGACCTAGTCACCGGGGAGCTGTTTTTT
cdr3_aa: CATSDLVTGELFF

clone_size: -
v_call: TRBV7-9
d_call: -
cdr3_length: 14
j_call: TRBJ1-2
cdr3_nt: TGTGCCAGCAGGATCTTGGACAGAAACTATGGCTACACCTTC
cdr3_aa: CASRILDRNYGYTF

clone_size: -
v_call: TRBV10-3
d_call: -
cdr3_length: 17
j_call: TRBJ2-1
cdr3_nt: TGTGCCATCAGCGAGCCTGCTCGCTTGAACTCCGACAATGAGCAGTTCTTC
cdr3_aa: CAISEPARLNSDNEQFF

clone_size: -
v_call: TRBV6-1
d_call: TRBD1
cdr3_length: 15
j_call: TRBJ2-1
cdr3_nt: TGTGCCAGCAGAGAAGAGGGGGCAGGCTACAATGAGCAGTTCTTC
cdr3_aa: CASREEGAGYNEQFF

clone_size: -
v_call: TRBV7-2
d_call: TRBD2
cdr3_length: 16
j_call: TRBJ2-7
cdr3_nt: TGTGCCAGCAGAGTAGCGGGGGGATTGAGCTCCTACGAGCAGTACTTC
cdr3_aa: CASRVAGGLSSYEQYF

clone_size: once
v_call: TRBV5-6
d_call: -
cdr3_length: 16
j_call: TRBJ2-1
cdr3_nt: TGTGCCAGCACGGGAAGTTGGATTAACCTTTACAATGAGCAGTTCTTC
cdr3_aa: CASTGSWINLYNEQFF

clone_size: -
v_call: TRBV18
d_call: TRBD2
cdr3_length: 13
j_call: TRBJ2-2
cdr3_nt: TGTGCCAGCTTGCGGGAGCTAACCGGGGAGCTGTTTTTT
cdr3_aa: CASLRELTGELFF

clone_size: -
v_call: TRBV11-2
d_call: -
cdr3_length: 18
j_call: TRBJ2-6
cdr3_nt: TGTGCCAGCAGCTTCTGGGGAGCCTACGACTCTGGGGCCAACGTCCTGACTTTC
cdr3_aa: CASSFWGAYDSGANVLTF

clone_size: -
v_call: TRBV27
d_call: -
cdr3_length: 16
j_call: TRBJ1-2
cdr3_nt: TGTGCCAGCAGTTTAAAGGGCACACAGGGATACTATGGCTACACCTTC
cdr3_aa: CASSLKGTQGYYGYTF

clone_size: -
v_call: TRBV4-2
d_call: TRBD1
cdr3_length: 16
j_call: TRBJ2-1
cdr3_nt: TGTGCCAGCAGCCAAAACCGCAGGGACAGGGCCAATGAGCAGTTCTTC
cdr3_aa: CASSQNRRDRANEQFF

clone_size: -
v_call: TRBV18
d_call: -
cdr3_length: 15
j_call: TRBJ2-1
cdr3_nt: TGTGCCAGCTCACCAAATTACAGGGCTTACAATGAGCAGTTCTTC
cdr3_aa: CASSPNYRAYNEQFF

clone_size: once
v_call: TRBV3-1/TRBV3-2
d_call: -
cdr3_length: 16
j_call: TRBJ2-4
cdr3_nt: TGTGCCAGCAGCCAAGAGGTGGGAGTAGCCAAAAACATTCAGTACTTC
cdr3_aa: CASSQEVGVAKNIQYF

clone_size: -
v_call: TRBV7-2
d_call: TRBD2
cdr3_length: 15
j_call: TRBJ2-7
cdr3_nt: TGTGCCAGCAGCTTAGCCGGGACTAGCTCCTACGAGCAGTACTTC
cdr3_aa: CASSLAGTSSYEQYF

clone_size: -
v_call: TRBV30
d_call: -
cdr3_length: 13
j_call: TRBJ2-7
cdr3_nt: TGTGCCTGGAGTGTAGGGGGCTCCTACGAGCAGTACTTC
cdr3_aa: CAWSVGGSYEQYF

clone_size: -
v_call: TRBV6-5
d_call: -
cdr3_length: 13
j_call: TRBJ2-7
cdr3_nt: TGTGCCAGCAGTTTAGCAGTGGCCTACGAGCAGTACTTC
cdr3_aa: CASSLAVAYEQYF

clone_size: -
v_call: TRBV4-2
d_call: -
cdr3_length: 15
j_call: TRBJ2-7
cdr3_nt: TGTGCCAGCAGCCAAGAACCCATACAAACCTACGAGCAGTACTTC
cdr3_aa: CASSQEPIQTYEQYF

clone_size: -
v_call: TRBV7-8
d_call: TRBD2
cdr3_length: 17
j_call: TRBJ2-3
cdr3_nt: TGTGCCAGCAGCTTAGGTCGGAGCGGGGGAGCCACAGATACGCAGTATTTT
cdr3_aa: CASSLGRSGGATDTQYF

clone_size: -
v_call: TRBV7-3
d_call: -
cdr3_length: 13
j_call: TRBJ2-5
cdr3_nt: TGTGCCAGCAGCTTAGGGCTGCAAGAGACCCAGTACTTC
cdr3_aa: CASSLGLQETQYF

clone_size: few
v_call: TRBV7-6
d_call: TRBD1
cdr3_length: 16
j_call: TRBJ2-3
cdr3_nt: TGTGCCAGCAGCTTAGGGGGACAGGGATCCACAGATACGCAGTATTTT
cdr3_aa: CASSLGGQGSTDTQYF

clone_size: -
v_call: TRBV5-6
d_call: -
cdr3_length: 11
j_call: TRBJ1-2
cdr3_nt: TGTGCCAGCAGCTTAGGGGAAGGCTACACCTTC
cdr3_aa: CASSLGEGYTF

clone_size: -
v_call: TRBV5-1
d_call: TRBD2
cdr3_length: 14
j_call: TRBJ2-3
cdr3_nt: TGCGCCAGCAGCGTTAGCGGGGGTAAAGATACGCAGTATTTT
cdr3_aa: CASSVSGGKDTQYF

clone_size: few
v_call: TRBV5-5
d_call: -
cdr3_length: 15
j_call: TRBJ1-6
cdr3_nt: TGTGCCAGCAGCTTGGGGCAGGGGTGGGATTCACCCCTCCACTTT
cdr3_aa: CASSLGQGWDSPLHF

clone_size: -
v_call: TRBV27
d_call: -
cdr3_length: 14
j_call: TRBJ2-2
cdr3_nt: TGTGCCAGCAGTTCGTCTCAGGGAATCGGGGAGCTGTTTTTT
cdr3_aa: CASSSSQGIGELFF

clone_size: -
v_call: TRBV3-1/TRBV3-2
d_call: -
cdr3_length: 12
j_call: TRBJ2-3
cdr3_nt: TGTGCCAGCAGCCGGAGTACAGATACGCAGTATTTT
cdr3_aa: CASSRSTDTQYF

clone_size: -
v_call: TRBV7-9
d_call: TRBD1
cdr3_length: 14
j_call: TRBJ1-6
cdr3_nt: TGTGCCAGCAGCTCGGACAGGCGTAATTCACCCCTCCACTTT
cdr3_aa: CASSSDRRNSPLHF

clone_size: once
v_call: TRBV6-2/TRBV6-3
d_call: TRBD2
cdr3_length: 14
j_call: TRBJ2-7
cdr3_nt: TGTGCCAGCAGTTACCACACTAGCGGGGGGTTGCGGTACTTC
cdr3_aa: CASSYHTSGGLRYF

clone_size: few
v_call: TRBV5-4
d_call: -
cdr3_length: 13
j_call: TRBJ1-1
cdr3_nt: TGTGCCAGCAGCTTCACAGGGACAACTGAAGCTTTCTTT
cdr3_aa: CASSFTGTTEAFF

clone_size: -
v_call: TRBV7-2
d_call: TRBD2
cdr3_length: 15
j_call: TRBJ2-7
cdr3_nt: TGTGCCAGCAGCGGTGGGGGGGTTAGCTCCTACGAGCAGTACTTC
cdr3_aa: CASSGGGVSSYEQYF

clone_size: -
v_call: TRBV6-5
d_call: -
cdr3_length: 13
j_call: TRBJ1-2
cdr3_nt: TGTGCCAGCAGCTCGACGGGACTCTATGGCTACACCTTC
cdr3_aa: CASSSTGLYGYTF

clone_size: once
v_call: TRBV2
d_call: -
cdr3_length: 14
j_call: TRBJ1-4
cdr3_nt: TGTGCCAGCAGGGGGGGGTCAACTAATGAAAAACTGTTTTTT
cdr3_aa: CASRGGSTNEKLFF

clone_size: -
v_call: TRBV4-2
d_call: TRBD1
cdr3_length: 16
j_call: TRBJ1-3
cdr3_nt: TGTGCCAGCAGCCAACCCCCGGGACAGGGAGGAAACACCATATATTTT
cdr3_aa: CASSQPPGQGGNTIYF

clone_size: -
v_call: TRBV7-3
d_call: -
cdr3_length: 15
j_call: TRBJ2-4
cdr3_nt: TGTGCCAGCAGCTCACTAGCTTCCCGCAAAAACATTCAGTACTTC
cdr3_aa: CASSSLASRKNIQYF

clone_size: -
v_call: TRBV7-3
d_call: -
cdr3_length: 14
j_call: TRBJ1-6
cdr3_nt: TGTGCCAGCAGCACGGGCGTGAAGGAGGGACCCCTCCACTTT
cdr3_aa: CASSTGVKEGPLHF

clone_size: -
v_call: TRBV21-1
d_call: -
cdr3_length: 12
j_call: TRBJ2-1
cdr3_nt: TGTGCCCAGCGAGGTATCCACAATGAGCAGTTCTTC
cdr3_aa: CAQRGIHNEQFF